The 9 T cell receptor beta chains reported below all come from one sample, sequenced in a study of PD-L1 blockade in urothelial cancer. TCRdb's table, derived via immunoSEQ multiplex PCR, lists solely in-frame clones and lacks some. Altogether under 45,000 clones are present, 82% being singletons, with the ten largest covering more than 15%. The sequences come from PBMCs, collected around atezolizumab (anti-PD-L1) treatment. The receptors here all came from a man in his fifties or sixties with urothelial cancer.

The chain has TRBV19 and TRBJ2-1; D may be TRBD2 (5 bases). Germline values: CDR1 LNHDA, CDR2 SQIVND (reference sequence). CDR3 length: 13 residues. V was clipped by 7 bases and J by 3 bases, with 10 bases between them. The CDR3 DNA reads TGTGCCAGTACGGGGTATGGCTACAATGAGCAGTTCTTC. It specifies CASTGYGYNEQFF.

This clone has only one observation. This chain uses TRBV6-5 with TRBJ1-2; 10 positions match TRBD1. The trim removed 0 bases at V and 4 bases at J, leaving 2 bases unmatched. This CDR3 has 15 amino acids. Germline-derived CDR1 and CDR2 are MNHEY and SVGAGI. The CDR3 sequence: CASSYSGTGAYGYTF. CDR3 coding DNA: TGTGCCAGCAGTTACTCCGGGACAGGGGCCTATGGCTACACCTTC.

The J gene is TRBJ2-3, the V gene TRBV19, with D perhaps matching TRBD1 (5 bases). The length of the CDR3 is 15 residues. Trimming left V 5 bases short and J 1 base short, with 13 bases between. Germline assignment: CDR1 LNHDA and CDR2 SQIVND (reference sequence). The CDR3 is CASSYPTGGTDTQYF. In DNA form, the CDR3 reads TGTGCCAGTAGTTACCCCACAGGTGGCACAGATACGCAGTATTTT.

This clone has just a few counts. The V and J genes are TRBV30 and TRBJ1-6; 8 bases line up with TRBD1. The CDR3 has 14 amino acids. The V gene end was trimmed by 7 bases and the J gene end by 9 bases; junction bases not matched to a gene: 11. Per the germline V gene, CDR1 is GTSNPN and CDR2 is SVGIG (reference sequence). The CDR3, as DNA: TGTGCCTACGAGGATCAGGGGGCTAGTTCACCCCTCCACTTT. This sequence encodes CAYEDQGASSPLHF.

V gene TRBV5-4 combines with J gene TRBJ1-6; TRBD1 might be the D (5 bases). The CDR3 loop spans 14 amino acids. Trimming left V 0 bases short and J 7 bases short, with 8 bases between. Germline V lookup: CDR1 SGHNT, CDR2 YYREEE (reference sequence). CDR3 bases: TGTGCCAGCAGCTTGGAGGGGAAGAATTCACCCCTCCACTTT. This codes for CASSLEGKNSPLHF. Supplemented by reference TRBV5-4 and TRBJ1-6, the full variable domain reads ETGVTQSPTHLIKTRGQQVTLRCSSQSGHNTVSWYQQALGQGPQFIFQYYREEENGRGNFPPRFSGLQFPNYSSELNVNALELDDSALYLCASSLEGKNSPLHFGNGTRLTVT.

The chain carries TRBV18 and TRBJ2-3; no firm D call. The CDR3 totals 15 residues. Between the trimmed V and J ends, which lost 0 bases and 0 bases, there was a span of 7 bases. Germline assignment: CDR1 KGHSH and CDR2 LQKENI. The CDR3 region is CASSPPARSTDTQYF. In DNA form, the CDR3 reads TGTGCCAGCTCACCACCGGCGCGGAGCACAGATACGCAGTATTTT.

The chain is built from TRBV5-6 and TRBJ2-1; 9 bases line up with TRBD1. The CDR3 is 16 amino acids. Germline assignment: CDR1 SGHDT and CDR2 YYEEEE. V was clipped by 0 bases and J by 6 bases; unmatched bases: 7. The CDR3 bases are TGTGCCAGCAGCTTGGTATCGGACAGGGGACTCAATGAGCAGTTCTTC. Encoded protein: CASSLVSDRGLNEQFF. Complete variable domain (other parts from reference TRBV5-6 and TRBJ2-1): DAGVTQSPTHLIKTRGQQVTLRCSPKSGHDTVSWYQQALGQGPQFIFQYYEEEERQRGNFPDRFSGHQFPNYSSELNVNALLLGDSALYLCASSLVSDRGLNEQFFGPGTRLTVL.

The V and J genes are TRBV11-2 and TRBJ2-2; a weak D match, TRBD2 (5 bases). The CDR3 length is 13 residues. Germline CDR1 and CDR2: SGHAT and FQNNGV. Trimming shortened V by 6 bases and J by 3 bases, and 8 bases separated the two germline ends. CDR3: CASRRTDTGELFF. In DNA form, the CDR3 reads TGTGCCAGCAGGAGGACTGACACCGGGGAGCTGTTTTTT.

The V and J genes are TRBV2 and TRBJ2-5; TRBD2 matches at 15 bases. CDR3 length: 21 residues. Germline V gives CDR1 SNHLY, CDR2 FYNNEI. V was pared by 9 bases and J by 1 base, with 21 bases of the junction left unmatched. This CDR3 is CASRDWTSGGALLLFQETQYF. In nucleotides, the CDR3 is TGTGCCAGTAGGGACTGGACTAGCGGGGGGGCTTTATTGTTGTTCCAAGAGACCCAGTACTTC.